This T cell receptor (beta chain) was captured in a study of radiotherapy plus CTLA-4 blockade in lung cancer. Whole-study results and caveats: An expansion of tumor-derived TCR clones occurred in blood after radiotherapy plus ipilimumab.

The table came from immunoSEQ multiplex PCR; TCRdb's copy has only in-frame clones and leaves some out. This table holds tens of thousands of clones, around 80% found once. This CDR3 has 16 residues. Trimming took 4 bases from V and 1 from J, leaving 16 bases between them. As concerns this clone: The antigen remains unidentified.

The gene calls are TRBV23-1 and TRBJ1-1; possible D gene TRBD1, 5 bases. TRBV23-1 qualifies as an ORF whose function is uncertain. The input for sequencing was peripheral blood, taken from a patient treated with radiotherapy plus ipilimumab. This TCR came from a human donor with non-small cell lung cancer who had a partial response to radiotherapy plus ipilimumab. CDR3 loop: CASSPTVGHPNTEAFF. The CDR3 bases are TGCGCCAGCAGTCCCACCGTCGGACACCCGAACACTGAAGCTTTCTTT.